This passage covers 20 T cell receptor beta chains from one sample sequenced in a study of molecular identifiers for immune sequencing clone quantification (dated by TCRdb to the late 2010s). Receptor amplification or capture employed PCR. This sample was sequenced with a NextSeq 500. In-frame beta chains were kept once TCRdb had trimmed the public reads at Q25 with fastp and called clones with MiXCR. Each CDR3 protein appears once, grouped with its most common genes and DNA. Within this sample are around 470,000 distinct CDR3 sequences, with around 23% of them counted one time only. The top ten hold around 0.79% of the sample. The sample consisted of naive CD8+ T cells from blood, with Jurkat cell RNA spiked in. The intended sense of this specimen's cell subset or site label: FACS-sorted CD8+CD4-CCR7+CD45RA+ naive T cells. The receptors were sampled from a human donor in good health. Some libraries in this study had Jurkat cell RNA spiked in.

This clonotype was counted between two and nine times. The chain recombines TRBV10-3 with TRBJ1-1, with D hard to call. This CDR3 is 11 amino acids long. V lost 10 bases to trimming and J lost 3 bases, with 9 bases between them. Germline V gene data show CDR1 as ENHRY and CDR2 as SYGVKD. CDR3 in DNA: TGTGCCACAACCGCGGACACTGAAGCTTTCTTT. Translation: CATTADTEAFF.

This sequence joins TRBV7-9 and TRBJ1-2, with 9 bases that match TRBD1. The CDR3 totals 15 residues. The trim removed 5 bases at V and 12 bases at J, leaving 16 bases unmatched. Germline-derived CDR1 and CDR2 are SEHNR and FQNEAQ (reference sequence). CDR3 loop: CASSTILEDRGKHTF. Here the CDR3 DNA reads TGTGCCAGCAGCACAATATTGGAGGACAGGGGAAAACACACCTTC.

The chain links TRBV14 to TRBJ1-4, with D hard to call. Per germline, CDR1 SGHDN and CDR2 FVKESK. The CDR3 has 13 residues. V was clipped by 1 base and J by 10 bases, with 10 bases between them. The CDR3 DNA reads TGTGCCAGCAGCCAAGTAACCTTGGGAAAACTGTTTTTT. Translated: CASSQVTLGKLFF.

This clonotype was counted ten times or more. This sequence joins TRBV7-2 and TRBJ2-3, with 7 bases matching TRBD2. Germline values: CDR1 SGHTA, CDR2 FQGNSA. V gave up 6 bases and J gave up 6 bases; unmatched junction bases: 0. The CDR3 contains 11 residues. DNA of the CDR3: TGTGCCAGCAGGGGGGGGGATACGCAGTATTTT. Its protein product is CASRGGDTQYF.

V and J are TRBV6-2 or TRBV6-3 and TRBJ1-2, with 9 bases matching TRBD1. CDR3 length equals 13 residues. The ends lost 11 bases at V and 7 bases at J; junction bases unmatched: 11. Germline V CDR1 and CDR2: MNHEY, SVGEGT. CDR3 sequence (DNA): TGTGCCGGCCGGGACAGGGCGCCTCTTGGCTACACCTTC. Residues: CAGRDRAPLGYTF.

As concerns this clonotype: A far larger clone is just one base off, so this is likely a read error. The chain recombines TRBV7-9 with TRBJ2-1; no clear D gene. V lost 3 bases and J lost 6, with 3 bases in between. The CDR3 has 11 residues. The germline V gene encodes CDR1 SEHNR and CDR2 FQNEAQ (reference sequence). CDR3 sequence: CASSLCNEQFF. CDR3 DNA sequence: TGTGCCAGCAGCTTGTGCAATGAGCAGTTCTTC. The full variable domain, rest sourced from reference TRBV7-9 and TRBJ2-1, is DTGVSQNPRHKITKRGQNVTFRCDPISEHNRLYWYRQTLGQGPEFLTYFQNEAQLEKSRLLSDRFSAERPKGSFSTLEIQRTEQGDSAMYLCASSLCNEQFFGPGTRLTVL.

This clonotype was seen more than once but under ten times. The chain is built from TRBV14 and TRBJ2-5; D might be TRBD1 (5 bases). CDR1 is SGHDN and CDR2 is FVKESK in the germline V gene. V gave up 4 bases and J gave up 1 base, with 13 bases separating them. The CDR3 contains 15 residues. The CDR3 spells CASSLGWGLQETQYF. CDR3 in DNA: TGTGCCAGCAGCCTGGGTTGGGGCCTCCAAGAGACCCAGTACTTC. Full variable domain (rest looked up from reference TRBV14 and TRBJ2-5): EAGVTQFPSHSVIEKGQTVTLRCDPISGHDNLYWYRRVMGKEIKFLLHFVKESKQDESGMPNNRFLAERTGGTYSTLKVQPAELEDSGVYFCASSLGWGLQETQYFGPGTRLLVL.

The V gene is TRBV24-1, the J gene TRBJ1-4, with 7 bases matching TRBD1. The germline V gene has CDR1 KGHDR and CDR2 SFDVKD. CDR3 length: 15 amino acids. The trim removed 4 bases at V and 7 bases at J, leaving 8 bases unmatched. The chain's CDR3 is CATSDRQGGGEKLFF. The CDR3 nucleotides are TGTGCCACCAGTGACAGACAGGGCGGAGGTGAAAAACTGTTTTTT.

The rearrangement uses TRBV4-2 and TRBJ2-1; 16 positions agree with TRBD2. Germline V gives CDR1 LGHNA, CDR2 YNFKEQ. The CDR3 runs 17 residues. V was clipped by 0 bases and J by 9 bases; unmatched bases: 5. CDR3 region: CASSQDRGLAGGPEQFF. CDR3 nucleotide sequence: TGTGCCAGCAGCCAAGATCGGGGACTAGCGGGAGGGCCTGAGCAGTTCTTC.

This chain connects TRBV7-8 to TRBJ2-1; possibly TRBD1 for D (6 bases). V was clipped by 1 base and J by 16 bases, with 23 bases between them. The CDR3 covers 15 residues. Germline CDR1 SGHVS, CDR2 FQNEAQ. CDR3 protein: CASSLVWSGADKHFF. DNA of the CDR3: TGTGCCAGCAGCTTAGTGTGGTCAGGGGCCGACAAACATTTCTTC.

The sample holds a few counts of this clonotype. The J gene is TRBJ1-5, the V gene TRBV6-2 or TRBV6-3, with D unclear. V dropped 2 bases and J dropped 7 bases, with 12 bases sitting between them. The germline CDR1 and CDR2 sequences are MNHEY and SVGEGT. The CDR3 loop spans 14 amino acids. Here the CDR3 reads CASSYRGLGQPQHF. The CDR3 DNA follows: TGTGCCAGCAGTTACCGAGGGTTAGGACAGCCCCAGCATTTT.

There are many counts of this clonotype. V and J are TRBV14 and TRBJ2-3; no clear D. From germline, CDR1 is SGHDN and CDR2 FVKESK. V lost 1 base, J lost 2 bases, and 10 bases lay in between. This CDR3 is 15 amino acids long. CDR3 coding DNA: TGTGCCAGCAGCCAAGTCGCCCTTAACACAGATACGCAGTATTTT. As protein: CASSQVALNTDTQYF.

This chain uses TRBV30 with TRBJ2-1; D is ambiguous. V was pared by 1 base and J by 8 bases, with 9 bases between. The CDR3 has 12 residues. Germline V gene sequence: CDR1 GTSNPN, CDR2 SVGIG (reference sequence). In nucleotides, the CDR3 is TGTGCCTGGAGTGAAGTTGGGTATGAGCAGTTCTTC. It encodes CAWSEVGYEQFF.

This clonotype came up many times. This chain joins TRBV20-1 and TRBJ2-3; 8 nucleotides match TRBD1. The junction had 13 bases not matched to a gene; V was cut back by 6 bases and J by 8 bases. From germline, CDR1 is DFQATT and CDR2 SNEGSKA (reference sequence). The CDR3 sequence is 14 residues long. The chain's CDR3 is CSASETGAHGTQYF. CDR3 DNA: TGCAGTGCCTCAGAGACAGGGGCTCACGGTACGCAGTATTTT.

As regards this clonotype: A much bigger clone sits one base away, suggesting this may be a read error. This chain connects TRBV20-1 to TRBJ1-6; no clear D. The CDR3 loop spans 13 amino acids. In germline, CDR1 is DFQATT, CDR2 SNEGSKA (reference sequence). The CDR3 reads CSAHSERGSHLHF. Here the CDR3 DNA reads TGCAGTGCCCACTCCGAACGGGGTTCACACCTCCACTTT.

J is TRBJ1-1 and V is TRBV30; 12 bases align to TRBD1. The CDR3 runs to 17 residues. Germline loops: CDR1 GTSNPN, CDR2 SVGIG (reference sequence). J was trimmed by 1 base and V by 0 bases; bases with no gene match: 6. CDR3 protein: CAWSVPGQGASNTEAFF. The CDR3 nucleotides read TGTGCCTGGAGTGTACCGGGACAGGGGGCTTCGAACACTGAAGCTTTCTTT. The full variable domain, in which reference TRBV30 and TRBJ1-1 provide the parts outside the CDR3, is SQTIHQWPATLVQPVGSPLSLECTVEGTSNPNLYWYRQAAGRGLQLLFYSVGIGQISSEVPQNLSASRPQDRQFILSSKKLLLSDSGFYLCAWSVPGQGASNTEAFFGQGTRLTVV.

The rearrangement links TRBV7-3 to TRBJ2-2, with TRBD1 matching 9 bases. The CDR3 runs 16 residues. Trimming at V came to 6 bases and at J to 4 bases, leaving 9 bases not matched to a gene. CDR1 and CDR2 from the germline V gene are SGHTA and FQGTGA. The CDR3 region has the DNA TGTGCCAGCAGACCTGGGGGGACAGGGTTCACCGGGGAGCTGTTTTTT. This codes for CASRPGGTGFTGELFF.

This clonotype was recorded many times. The chain carries TRBV12-3 or TRBV12-4 and TRBJ1-6; D not certain. The CDR3 is made up of 16 amino acids. Between the trimmed V and J ends, which lost 2 bases and 0 bases, there was a span of 8 bases. This chain's CDR3 is CASSLTASSYNSPLHF. Written as DNA, the CDR3 is TGTGCCAGCAGTTTAACGGCGAGCTCCTATAATTCACCCCTCCACTTT.

This clonotype was detected only a few times. This sequence joins TRBV30 and TRBJ1-5, with TRBD1 as a possible D gene (6 bases). V dropped 5 bases and J dropped 7 bases, with 12 bases sitting between them. Germline-derived CDR1 and CDR2 are GTSNPN and SVGIG (reference sequence). There are 12 residues in the CDR3. CDR3: CAWDGGHQPQHF. CDR3 sequence (DNA): TGTGCCTGGGACGGGGGGCACCAGCCCCAGCATTTT.

This clonotype was counted only a few times. The chain joins TRBV25-1 to TRBJ2-3; TRBD2 is a possible D gene (6 bases). Germline V gene sequence: CDR1 MGHDK, CDR2 SYGVNS. V dropped 7 bases and J dropped 1 base, with 9 bases sitting between them. The CDR3 totals 13 residues. In DNA form, the CDR3 reads TGTGCCAGCACTTTAGCGGGCACAGATACGCAGTATTTT. Protein: CASTLAGTDTQYF.